The clone carrying this T cell receptor beta chain was recorded a few times. TCRdb fed the RACE reads into MiXCR, producing one record per CDR3 protein. The sample has 55,000 to 75,000 distinct CDR3 sequences, roughly 12% seen once. This record comes from a study of human T cells and chemical hapten exposure. Germline CDR1 reads SGHTA; CDR2 reads FQGTGA. The CDR3 length is 13 residues. V shed 6 bases and J shed 4 bases, with 11 bases lying between them. Specified time point: patch test 3, about 24 weeks after DPC sensitization. Treatment here: therapeutic diphenylcyclopropenone sensitization with weekly scalp DPC.

The clonotype was recovered from a man aged 25-45 years with alopecia areata. Some clones in this sample may be carry-over from other donors' samples. This chain connects TRBV7-3 to TRBJ2-3; perhaps TRBD2 as D (5 bases). Material: whole blood, obtained in connection with sensitization to the hapten diphenylcyclopropenone (DPC). DNA for the CDR3: TGTGCCAGCAGTATTTCGGGATCAGATACGCAGTATTTT. The encoded protein is CASSISGSDTQYF.